This T cell receptor beta chain was documented in a study of cytotoxic CD8 clonotypes in ibrutinib-treated CLL. The assay was immunoSEQ multiplex PCR, and TCRdb's table has in-frame clones only and misses some. The data contain around 77,000 clones, approximately 80% of them singletons. Germline CDR1 is KGHSH and CDR2 is LQKENI. CDR3 length: 14 residues. The V end was cut by 6 bases, the J end by 1 base, with 12 bases between. This TCR was sampled from a human donor with chronic lymphocytic leukemia. The V gene is TRBV18, the J gene TRBJ2-5; no clear D. The sequencing used PBMCs, collected at disease progression, from a patient treated with ibrutinib. This CDR3 is CASSPSVGQETQYF. CDR3 DNA sequence: TGTGCCAGCTCCCCCTCGGTTGGCCAAGAGACCCAGTACTTC.